The 13 T cell receptor beta chains reported below all come from one sample, sequenced in a study of cytomegalovirus exposure and HLA in healthy donors. A multiplex PCR was run with 60 Vbeta primers and 13 Jbeta primers. Only in-frame clones appear in the TCRdb table, and some are missing; sequencing was by immunoSEQ multiplex PCR. The repertoire table contains about 110,000 clones. Sequencing used PBMCs. These receptors were taken from a man younger than 40 in good health and CMV-seronegative.

The chain couples TRBV30 to TRBJ1-5; 7 positions agree with TRBD1. This CDR3 comprises 14 residues. Germline values: CDR1 GTSNPN, CDR2 SVGIG (reference sequence). Germline trimming cut 4 bases from V and 6 bases from J; bases unmatched to any gene: 9. The CDR3 is CAWTLGGGSQPQHF. CDR3 in DNA: TGTGCCTGGACCCTTGGAGGGGGCTCTCAGCCCCAGCATTTT.

The chain combines TRBV19 with TRBJ1-4, with a tentative D call TRBD1 (5 bases). CDR3 size: 17 residues. Trimming shortened V by 1 base and J by 0 bases, and 12 bases separated the two germline ends. Germline V gene data show CDR1 as LNHDA and CDR2 as SQIVND (reference sequence). DNA for the CDR3: TGTGCCAGTAGTATAGGAACAGGCCCTGCAACTAATGAAAAACTGTTTTTT. Translated: CASSIGTGPATNEKLFF.

The rearrangement joins TRBV7-9 to TRBJ2-2; perhaps TRBD1 as D (6 bases). The CDR3 consists of 17 residues. Germline CDR1 reads SEHNR; CDR2 reads FQNEAQ (reference sequence). V was pared by 7 bases and J by 2 bases, with 20 bases between. CDR3 nucleotide sequence: TGTGCCAGCAACAGACGGCCCAGGGGCTCAAACACCGGGGAGCTGTTTTTT. Translated: CASNRRPRGSNTGELFF. Filled out from reference TRBV7-9 and TRBJ2-2, the complete variable domain reads DTGVSQNPRHKITKRGQNVTFRCDPISEHNRLYWYRQTLGQGPEFLTYFQNEAQLEKSRLLSDRFSAERPKGSFSTLEIQRTEQGDSAMYLCASNRRPRGSNTGELFFGEGSRLTVL.

The gene calls are TRBV6-5 and TRBJ1-4; D not resolved. The CDR3 sequence is 15 residues long. V lost 4 bases and J 8 bases, leaving 17 bases between the germline ends. CDR1 is MNHEY and CDR2 is SVGAGI in the germline V gene. The CDR3 reads CASSSTAHIGEKLFF. CDR3 DNA: TGTGCCAGCAGTTCGACCGCCCATATCGGGGAAAAACTGTTTTTT.

The rearrangement joins TRBV6-5 to TRBJ1-5; a possible D gene is TRBD1 (5 bases). The CDR3 is made up of 14 amino acids. V lost 6 bases and J 2 bases, leaving 11 bases between the germline ends. Germline V lookup: CDR1 MNHEY, CDR2 SVGAGI. The CDR3 DNA follows: TGTGCCAGCAGCCGGACATCGGGCAATCAGCCCCAGCATTTT. Amino acids: CASSRTSGNQPQHF.

The V gene is TRBV28, the J gene TRBJ2-7, with TRBD1 matching over 9 bases. Germline CDR1 MDHEN, CDR2 SYDVKM. This CDR3 has 16 amino acids. With V trimmed by 2 bases and J by 6 bases, 11 bases remained unmatched. CDR3 sequence reads: CASSLPTGTGSGEQYF. CDR3 sequence (DNA): TGTGCCAGCAGTTTACCAACCGGGACAGGGAGCGGCGAGCAGTACTTC.

The gene calls are TRBV28 and TRBJ2-7, with D possibly matching TRBD1 (5 bases). V gave up 5 bases and J gave up 0 bases, with 14 bases separating them. Germline V CDR1 and CDR2: MDHEN, SYDVKM. The CDR3 spans 15 residues. CDR3 in DNA: TGTGCCAGCAGTCTCAGGGCGACCGGCTCCTACGAGCAGTACTTC. Its translation is CASSLRATGSYEQYF.

The chain links TRBV6-6 to TRBJ1-1; tentatively, D is TRBD1 (6 bases). CDR3 length: 14 amino acids. In germline, CDR1 is MNHNY, CDR2 SVGAGI (reference sequence). Trimming left V 4 bases short and J 4 bases short, with 13 bases between. CDR3 bases: TGTGCCAGCAGTTCCATACAGGGAACCACTGAAGCTTTCTTT. This translates into CASSSIQGTTEAFF.

The V call is TRBV27, the J call TRBJ1-1, with D perhaps matching TRBD1 (5 bases). This CDR3 has 14 residues. Between the trimmed V and J ends, which lost 5 bases and 0 bases, there was a span of 10 bases. Germline V gene lookup returns CDR1 MNHEY and CDR2 SMNVEV (reference sequence). The CDR3 region is CASSPLQVNTEAFF. The CDR3 DNA reads TGTGCCAGCAGTCCCCTACAGGTGAACACTGAAGCTTTCTTT.

This chain links TRBV7-6 with TRBJ1-5; 9 bases are shared with TRBD1. Germline-derived CDR1 and CDR2 are SGHVS and FNYEAQ. The CDR3 has 15 amino acids. V shed 4 bases, J shed 2 bases, and the junction held 3 bases outside the gene matches. The CDR3: CASSWDRVRNQPQHF. CDR3 nucleotides: TGTGCCAGCAGCTGGGACAGGGTGCGCAATCAGCCCCAGCATTTT.

The chain carries TRBV4-2 and TRBJ2-3; 14 bases agree with TRBD2. In germline, CDR1 is LGHNA, CDR2 YNFKEQ. Trimming cost V 4 bases and J 5 bases; bases outside gene matches: 8. The CDR3 runs 17 residues. The CDR3 nucleotides are TGTGCCAGCAGCCTCCTGGGACTAGCGGGAGTGGAAGATACGCAGTATTTT. Translation gives CASSLLGLAGVEDTQYF.

The rearrangement uses TRBV5-4 and TRBJ1-2; 7 bases are shared with TRBD1. Trimming cost V 0 bases and J 3 bases; bases outside gene matches: 2. CDR1 is SGHNT, CDR2 YYREEE, per germline (reference sequence). The CDR3 covers 14 residues. The chain's CDR3 is CASSLEGAHYGYTF. For the CDR3, the DNA is TGTGCCAGCAGCTTGGAGGGGGCGCACTATGGCTACACCTTC. The full variable domain, in which reference TRBV5-4 and TRBJ1-2 provide the parts outside the CDR3, is ETGVTQSPTHLIKTRGQQVTLRCSSQSGHNTVSWYQQALGQGPQFIFQYYREEENGRGNFPPRFSGLQFPNYSSELNVNALELDDSALYLCASSLEGAHYGYTFGSGTRLTVV.

V gene TRBV7-6 combines with J gene TRBJ2-3; D uncertain. The germline CDR1 and CDR2 sequences are SGHVS and FNYEAQ. The CDR3 length is 13 residues. Trimming removed 3 bases at V and 3 bases at J, with 7 bases between. The CDR3 reads CASSFLETDTQYF. In nucleotides, the CDR3 is TGTGCCAGCAGCTTTTTGGAGACAGATACGCAGTATTTT.